This T cell receptor (beta chain) came from a study of cytotoxic CD8 clonotypes in ibrutinib-treated CLL. General study points: Public clonotypes were uncommon and contracted or stayed stable on treatment. Clonality was elevated at ibrutinib response and had returned toward baseline at progression.

The assay was immunoSEQ multiplex PCR, and TCRdb's table has in-frame clones only and misses some. The sample yields over 65,000 clones, 70% to 80% seen once. Concerning this clone: Its cognate antigen is unknown.

With 3 bases removed from V and 7 bases from J, the gap between germline ends came to 9 bases. Germline loops: CDR1 LNHDA, CDR2 SQIVND (reference sequence). This CDR3 region has 12 residues. The chain combines TRBV19 with TRBJ1-2; D remains unclear. This sequence was found in a human donor with chronic lymphocytic leukemia. The source material was PBMCs, sampled after 12 months of ibrutinib treatment. CDR3 in amino acids: CASSIGQIGYTF. CDR3 nucleotides: TGTGCCAGTAGTATCGGGCAGATTGGCTACACCTTC.